This T cell receptor (beta chain) comes out of a study of post-analysis software for immune sequencing data. Study-level information: Some patients lacked subtype; others had relapsing-remitting, secondary progressive or progressive-relapsing disease. Study results and caveats: In multiple sclerosis, normalized Chao1 diversity was significantly below that of controls. There were four or five TRBV segments more frequent in patients than controls, and TRBV5-6, TRBV5-1 and TRBV20-1 were among them. Strong co-clustering by F measure was evident for samples that had been prepared in the same batch.

The length of the CDR3 is 14 residues. Between the trimmed V and J ends, which lost 2 bases and 10 bases, there was a span of 15 bases. Germline CDR1 LGHDT, CDR2 YNNKEL (reference sequence). Every TCR beta cDNA library bore unique molecular identifiers. cDNA molecules numbering roughly 0.5 million came from approximately 1 to 10 million T cells. TCRdb reprocessed the PCR reads with MiXCR, giving one entry per CDR3 protein. The sample has roughly 670,000 distinct CDR3 sequences, 59% seen once; the top ten hold approximately 10%. In regard to this clonotype: The antigen remains undetermined.

The chain employs TRBV3-1 and TRBJ2-1; perhaps D is TRBD1 or TRBD2 (5 bases each). This clonotype was obtained from a girl aged 2 to 9 with multiple sclerosis. Sequenced material: blood. The CDR3 reads CASSQPHGALEQFF. The DNA for the CDR3 is TGTGCCAGCAGCCAACCCCACGGGGCCTTAGAGCAGTTCTTC.